The 20 T cell receptor beta chains below come from one sample, sequenced in a study of blood T cell repertoires in COVID-19. Method: immunoSEQ multiplex PCR; TCRdb's copy keeps in-frame clones and lacks some. This sample has some 69,000 clones, with less than 95% found just once. The sequenced sample consisted of peripheral blood. The receptors were sampled from a man over 45 with COVID-19, enrolled during active disease.

The chain joins TRBV4-1 to TRBJ2-7, with TRBD1 matching over 8 bases. Germline V gene data show CDR1 as MGHRA and CDR2 as YSYEKL. CDR3 length: 15 amino acids. Trimming at V came to 6 bases and at J to 2 bases, leaving 9 bases not matched to a gene. CDR3 loop: CASRKQWTGTYEQYF. CDR3 coding DNA: TGCGCCAGCAGAAAACAATGGACAGGGACCTACGAGCAGTACTTC.

Only one count was recorded for this clone. This chain connects TRBV27 to TRBJ2-7; perhaps TRBD1 as D (5 bases). This CDR3 has 17 amino acids. Trimming left V 2 bases short and J 2 bases short, with 19 bases between. The germline gives CDR1 MNHEY, CDR2 SMNVEV (reference sequence). In nucleotides, the CDR3 is TGTGCCAGCAGTTTAAAAAAAGGGGCGGTCGACCCCTACGAGCAGTACTTC. Protein sequence: CASSLKKGAVDPYEQYF.

This clone is a singleton in its sample. The gene calls are TRBV7-2 and TRBJ2-7, with a weak D call TRBD2 (6 bases). Germline V gene sequence: CDR1 SGHTA, CDR2 FQGNSA. Trimming cost V 2 bases and J 1 base, with 9 bases left between them. CDR3 length equals 14 residues. The CDR3 is CASSLQGLSYEQYF. DNA of the CDR3: TGTGCCAGCAGCTTACAGGGACTTTCCTACGAGCAGTACTTC.

This chain connects TRBV6-1 to TRBJ1-2; maybe TRBD1 (5 bases). Germline V gene lookup returns CDR1 MNHNS and CDR2 SASEGT. This CDR3 region has 17 residues. The V end was cut by 0 bases, the J end by 0 bases, with 14 bases between. CDR3 DNA: TGTGCCAGCAGTGAAGCGCTTCTCGGGGGGTCTAACTATGGCTACACCTTC. This translates into CASSEALLGGSNYGYTF.

This rearrangement joins TRBV5-4 to TRBJ1-1; 10 bases match TRBD1. CDR3 length equals 15 residues. From germline, CDR1 is SGHNT and CDR2 YYREEE (reference sequence). The V segment lost 1 base and the J segment 4 bases; nucleotides outside the gene matches: 4. CDR3 protein: CASSLPGTGVTEAFF. The DNA of the CDR3 is TGTGCCAGCAGCTTGCCGGGGACAGGGGTCACTGAAGCTTTCTTT.

This clone was seen a handful of times. This chain links TRBV13 with TRBJ1-1; 8 bases align to TRBD1. The V segment lost 2 bases and the J segment 1 base; nucleotides outside the gene matches: 6. This CDR3 is built from 16 residues. From germline, CDR1 is PRHDT and CDR2 FYEKMQ (reference sequence). The CDR3 spells CASSLNRGYRNTEAFF. CDR3 DNA: TGTGCCAGCAGCTTAAACAGGGGGTATCGGAACACTGAAGCTTTCTTT.

The chain joins TRBV19 to TRBJ2-3; 9 bases match TRBD1. Germline lookup yields CDR1 LNHDA and CDR2 SQIVND (reference sequence). Losses at the gene ends were 3 bases for V and 4 bases for J; bases not matched to a gene: 8. The CDR3 length is 16 residues. CDR3 sequence (DNA): TGTGCCAGTAGTATTCGGGGACAGGGATTTGCAGATACGCAGTATTTT. It codes for CASSIRGQGFADTQYF.

This clone was picked up one time. This chain joins TRBV11-2 and TRBJ2-7, with 7 bases lining up with TRBD1. Germline assignment: CDR1 SGHAT and CDR2 FQNNGV. Germline trimming cut 5 bases from V and 3 bases from J; bases unmatched to any gene: 7. CDR3 length equals 14 residues. The CDR3 region is CASSPDRIFYEQYF. The CDR3, as DNA: TGTGCCAGCAGCCCGGACAGGATCTTCTACGAGCAGTACTTC.

The chain has TRBV7-9 and TRBJ1-2; TRBD1 might be the D (6 bases). Germline loops: CDR1 SEHNR, CDR2 FQNEAQ (reference sequence). The V end was cut by 4 bases, the J end by 6 bases, with 21 bases between. There are 16 residues in the CDR3. CDR3 amino acids: CASSSPGHPQGNGYTF. The CDR3 DNA reads as TGTGCCAGCAGCTCACCGGGACATCCCCAAGGCAATGGCTACACCTTC. Full variable domain (remainder filled in from reference TRBV7-9 and TRBJ1-2): DTGVSQNPRHKITKRGQNVTFRCDPISEHNRLYWYRQTLGQGPEFLTYFQNEAQLEKSRLLSDRFSAERPKGSFSTLEIQRTEQGDSAMYLCASSSPGHPQGNGYTFGSGTRLTVV.

The J gene is TRBJ2-5, the V gene TRBV7-3, with D unresolved. The CDR3 has 14 amino acids. V was shortened by 1 base and J by 3 bases, with 9 bases between the two germline ends. Germline-derived CDR1 and CDR2 are SGHTA and FQGTGA. In DNA, the CDR3 is TGTGCCAGCAGCTTAAACGGTATAGAAGAGACCCAGTACTTC. This encodes CASSLNGIEETQYF.

The rearrangement links TRBV12-3 or TRBV12-4 to TRBJ1-6; D call uncertain. The CDR3 sequence is 12 residues long. V dropped 2 bases and J dropped 6 bases, with 2 bases sitting between them. CDR3 nucleotide sequence: TGTGCCAGCAGTTTACTTAATTCACCCCTCCACTTT. This codes for CASSLLNSPLHF.

The rearrangement uses TRBV7-9 and TRBJ1-4; perhaps TRBD1 as D (5 bases). CDR3 length equals 15 residues. The germline CDR1 and CDR2 sequences are SEHNR and FQNEAQ (reference sequence). The V end was cut by 2 bases, the J end by 5 bases, with 12 bases between. The CDR3 nucleotides read TGTGCCAGCAGCTTAATGCAGGGCTCAAATGAAAAACTGTTTTTT. It yields the protein CASSLMQGSNEKLFF.

V gene TRBV5-1 combines with J gene TRBJ2-3; D may be TRBD2 (5 bases). The CDR3 runs 15 residues. V lost 4 bases and J lost 0, with 12 bases in between. Germline-derived CDR1 and CDR2 are SGHRS and YFSETQ. The CDR3 sequence: CASSNLAESTDTQYF. The CDR3 nucleotides read TGCGCCAGCAGCAATCTAGCTGAGAGCACAGATACGCAGTATTTT.

This chain uses TRBV5-4 with TRBJ2-7, with D possibly matching TRBD1 (5 bases). The germline V gene encodes CDR1 SGHNT and CDR2 YYREEE (reference sequence). The CDR3 is made up of 15 amino acids. Trimming pared 1 base from V and 3 bases from J, leaving 14 bases between. The CDR3, as DNA: TGTGCCAGCAGCTTGCGGGCAGGGTGGAGCTACGAGCAGTACTTC. Encoded protein: CASSLRAGWSYEQYF.

This sequence joins TRBV7-6 and TRBJ2-1; unclear D gene. Trimming stripped 0 bases from V and 4 bases from J, with 19 bases between. The CDR3 runs 18 residues. CDR1 and CDR2 from the germline V gene are SGHVS and FNYEAQ. CDR3 residues: CASSLAGYMVGYYNEQFF. The CDR3 DNA follows: TGTGCCAGCAGCTTAGCGGGCTATATGGTGGGTTATTACAATGAGCAGTTCTTC.

The chain carries TRBV19 and TRBJ1-2; D perhaps matches TRBD1 (6 bases). V lost 1 base and J 7 bases, leaving 10 bases between the germline ends. This CDR3 contains 13 residues. CDR1 and CDR2 from the germline V gene are LNHDA and SQIVND (reference sequence). CDR3 coding DNA: TGTGCCAGTAGTATAGGTGGGGGCGGTGGCTACACCTTC. Translation: CASSIGGGGGYTF.

This chain joins TRBV27 and TRBJ2-3, with 9 positions matching TRBD2. The CDR3 has 16 residues. J lost 7 bases, V lost 5 bases, and 13 bases had no gene match. Per germline, CDR1 MNHEY and CDR2 SMNVEV (reference sequence). The CDR3 DNA reads TGTGCCAGCAGTATACGACCGGGACTAGCTCCGAATACGCAGTATTTT. This translates into CASSIRPGLAPNTQYF.

This clone was picked up a small number of times. The junction departs from germline at one end; a sequencing error may be responsible. V is TRBV2 and J is TRBJ2-4, with 8 positions matching TRBD2. The germline gives CDR1 SNHLY, CDR2 FYNNEI. This CDR3 has 12 residues. CDR3 loop: CASSDPLTSEHF. The CDR3 DNA reads TGTGCCAGCAGTGACCCCTTGACTAGCGAGCACTTC. The full variable domain, rest sourced from reference TRBV2 and TRBJ2-4, is EPEVTQTPSHQVTQMGQEVILRCVPISNHLYFYWYRQILGQKVEFLVSFYNNEISEKSEIFDDQFSVERPDGSNFTLKIRSTKLEDSAMYFCASSDPLTSEHFGAGTRLSVL.

The V call is TRBV29-1, the J call TRBJ1-1, with D maybe TRBD1 (6 bases). CDR1 is SQVTM and CDR2 is ANQGSEA in the germline V gene. V was clipped by 3 bases and J by 1 base, with 21 bases between them. The CDR3 is made up of 17 amino acids. The CDR3 spells CSVEGGGSGGWNTEAFF. The CDR3 DNA is TGCAGCGTTGAGGGAGGGGGGTCCGGAGGATGGAACACTGAAGCTTTCTTT.

This rearrangement joins TRBV2 to TRBJ1-2; the match to TRBD1 covers 11 bases. V lost 5 bases to trimming and J lost 2 bases; unmatched junction nucleotides: 1. The germline V gene encodes CDR1 SNHLY and CDR2 FYNNEI. The CDR3 contains 14 residues. CDR3 in amino acids: CASSRDRGNYGYTF. The CDR3 DNA is TGTGCCAGCAGTCGGGACAGGGGGAACTATGGCTACACCTTC. Supplemented by reference TRBV2 and TRBJ1-2, the full variable domain reads EPEVTQTPSHQVTQMGQEVILRCVPISNHLYFYWYRQILGQKVEFLVSFYNNEISEKSEIFDDQFSVERPDGSNFTLKIRSTKLEDSAMYFCASSRDRGNYGYTFGSGTRLTVV.